These 5 T cell receptor beta chains originate from one sample sequenced in a study of control samples from healthy donors and cancer patients. Sequenced by immunoSEQ multiplex PCR; TCRdb stores in-frame clones only, minus some. The sample has 120,000 to 150,000 clones; 89% are singletons. The source material was blood. The origin of the receptors is a man aged 25-45 years in good health.

The CDR3 sequence: CASSGTGKGSYNEQFF. The CDR3 nucleotides read TGCGCCAGCAGCGGCACAGGGAAGGGCTCCTACAATGAGCAGTTCTTC. The rearrangement joins TRBV5-1 to TRBJ2-1, with D possibly being TRBD1 (6 bases). Per the germline V gene, CDR1 is SGHRS and CDR2 is YFSETQ. V lost 4 bases and J 0 bases, leaving 14 bases between the germline ends. The CDR3 runs to 16 residues.

This clone was detected once. The genes are TRBV19 and TRBJ2-3; 8 positions agree with TRBD2. Trimming took 6 bases from V and 1 from J; bases not matched to a gene: 9. In germline, CDR1 is LNHDA, CDR2 SQIVND (reference sequence). CDR3 length: 16 residues. The CDR3 bases are TGTGCCAGTAGACGAAATCCGGGACTAGGCACAGATACGCAGTATTTT. This gives the protein CASRRNPGLGTDTQYF.

The V call is TRBV28, the J call TRBJ2-1, with 13 bases fitting TRBD2. This CDR3 comprises 15 residues. The germline gives CDR1 MDHEN, CDR2 SYDVKM. V lost 6 bases to trimming and J lost 8 bases; unmatched junction nucleotides: 7. CDR3 DNA: TGTGCCAGCAGCCAACTAGCGGGGGGGCAAGATGAGCAGTTCTTC. It yields the protein CASSQLAGGQDEQFF.

The J gene is TRBJ1-5, the V gene TRBV20-1; D perhaps matches TRBD1 (5 bases). The germline V gene encodes CDR1 DFQATT and CDR2 SNEGSKA (reference sequence). Between the trimmed V and J ends, which lost 3 bases and 0 bases, there was a span of 27 bases. The length of the CDR3 is 20 residues. The CDR3 DNA is TGCAGTGCTAGTGGTGGACCGACCCCGTTTGGGGCCTTTAGCAATCAGCCCCAGCATTTT. This sequence encodes CSASGGPTPFGAFSNQPQHF.

This sequence joins TRBV7-9 and TRBJ1-4, with 8 bases fitting TRBD1. Germline V gene lookup returns CDR1 SEHNR and CDR2 FQNEAQ (reference sequence). V dropped 5 bases and J dropped 8; count of bases not matched to a gene: 10. The CDR3 is 15 amino acids. In DNA form, the CDR3 reads TGTGCCAGCAGCCCAGGGACAGGTGATGGAGAAAAACTGTTTTTT. Translation: CASSPGTGDGEKLFF.